This is a list of T cell receptor beta chains from one sample in a study of radiation and T cells in renal cell carcinoma. Data came from immunoSEQ multiplex PCR; TCRdb stores just in-frame clones and leaves some out. Of 94,000 or so clones listed, over 65% are singletons. The sequencing used blood, collected from a patient whose treatment included radiotherapy and nephrectomy. The receptors here all came from a man between 60 and 70 years old with renal cell carcinoma. CDR3s include the opening cysteine and the closing phenylalanine or tryptophan. The D gene is left open where the match is weak. A row's size may be missing; if present it is once, few, many or a size class.

v_gene,len,abundance,d_gene,j_gene,CDR3aa,CDR3nt
TRBV30,13,.,TRBD2,TRBJ2-1,CAWSVQTSSEQFF,TGTGCCTGGAGTGTACAGACTAGCAGTGAGCAGTTCTTC
TRBV19,14,.,.,TRBJ2-3,CASSPQRSTDTQYF,TGTGCCAGTAGTCCCCAGAGGAGCACAGATACGCAGTATTTT
TRBV19,13,.,.,TRBJ2-7,CASSLASDYEQYF,TGTGCCAGTAGTTTGGCCAGCGACTACGAGCAGTACTTC
TRBV7-2,15,.,.,TRBJ2-1,CASSLTAGARNEQFF,TGTGCCAGCAGCTTAACGGCAGGGGCAAGGAATGAGCAGTTCTTC
TRBV5-1,17,.,.,TRBJ2-1,CASSFSQGRIGFLEQFF,TGCGCCAGCAGCTTCTCACAGGGCCGTATTGGGTTTCTTGAGCAGTTCTTC
TRBV30,12,few,TRBD1,TRBJ1-1,CAWSGTGAEAFF,TGTGCCTGGTCAGGGACAGGGGCTGAAGCTTTCTTT
TRBV19,14,.,.,TRBJ2-7,CASSSTTGVYEQYF,TGTGCCAGTAGTTCGACCACCGGGGTCTACGAGCAGTACTTC
TRBV7-9,17,once,.,TRBJ2-7,CASSPGQGRAGAWEQYF,TGTGCCAGCAGCCCAGGACAGGGTAGAGCGGGAGCCTGGGAGCAGTACTTC
TRBV2,14,.,TRBD1,TRBJ2-1,CASGRDRTYNEQFF,TGTGCCAGCGGCCGGGACAGAACCTACAATGAGCAGTTCTTC
TRBV9,15,few,TRBD2,TRBJ2-3,CASSFGGGDTDTQYF,TGTGCCAGCAGCTTCGGTGGGGGGGACACAGATACGCAGTATTTT
TRBV13,13,.,.,TRBJ2-1,CASSPDVAREQFF,TGTGCCAGCAGCCCCGACGTAGCACGAGAGCAGTTCTTC
TRBV19,11,.,TRBD1,TRBJ1-4,CASRTGEKLFF,TGTGCCAGTAGGACAGGGGAAAAACTGTTTTTT
TRBV6-6,16,.,TRBD2,TRBJ2-1,CASSYSNRLAKNEQFF,TGTGCCAGCAGTTACTCGAACCGACTAGCTAAGAATGAGCAGTTCTTC
TRBV5-6,18,.,.,TRBJ1-2,CASSERMTYGGASYGYTF,TGTGCCAGCAGCGAGCGGATGACCTACGGGGGCGCCTCATATGGCTACACCTTC
TRBV5-1,14,.,.,TRBJ2-4,CASSLGAMGSIQYF,TGCGCCAGCAGCTTGGGGGCTATGGGGAGCATTCAGTACTTC
TRBV27,15,.,TRBD1,TRBJ2-2,CASRRQGPNTGELFF,TGTGCCAGCAGGAGACAGGGGCCGAACACCGGGGAGCTGTTTTTT
TRBV19,15,once,.,TRBJ2-5,CASSIQDLEGETQYF,TGTGCCAGTAGTATACAGGACCTCGAGGGAGAGACCCAGTACTTC
TRBV10-1,13,.,.,TRBJ2-7,CASSRDLSYEQYF,TGCGCCAGCAGCCGGGACCTTTCCTACGAGCAGTACTTC
TRBV2,15,.,.,TRBJ1-2,CASPREGGNDYGYTF,TGTGCCAGCCCCCGGGAGGGCGGTAACGATTATGGCTACACCTTC
TRBV11-2,15,.,.,TRBJ2-7,CASSPTEAGNREQYF,TGTGCCAGCAGCCCAACGGAGGCAGGGAACCGCGAGCAGTACTTC
TRBV18,13,.,.,TRBJ2-7,CASSLGASYEQYF,TGTGCCAGCTCCCTCGGGGCAAGCTACGAGCAGTACTTC
TRBV18,14,.,.,TRBJ2-7,CASSQQTGTYEQYF,TGTGCCAGCTCACAACAGACAGGCACCTACGAGCAGTACTTC
TRBV5-1,15,.,TRBD1,TRBJ2-7,CASSFVGQGFDEQYF,TGCGCCAGCAGCTTCGTGGGACAGGGTTTCGACGAGCAGTACTTC
TRBV9,16,.,.,TRBJ2-1,CASSETGGLGVNEQFF,TGTGCCAGCAGCGAGACGGGGGGCCTCGGGGTTAATGAGCAGTTCTTC
TRBV27,15,.,TRBD1,TRBJ2-7,CASSLPGQGAGEQYF,TGTGCCAGCAGTTTACCGGGACAGGGGGCGGGCGAGCAGTACTTC
TRBV19,13,.,.,TRBJ1-3,CASSPQGGNTIYF,TGTGCCAGTAGTCCACAAGGTGGAAACACCATATATTTT
TRBV6-6,13,.,TRBD1,TRBJ1-1,CASRTGGDTEAFF,TGTGCCAGCAGGACAGGGGGTGACACTGAAGCTTTCTTT
TRBV7-2,15,.,TRBD1,TRBJ2-7,CASSTTGQGAWEQYF,TGTGCCAGCAGCACGACGGGACAGGGGGCTTGGGAGCAGTACTTC
TRBV6-1,15,.,TRBD1,TRBJ1-4,CASEARGATNEKLFF,TGTGCCAGCGAAGCCAGGGGGGCAACTAATGAAAAACTGTTTTTT
TRBV9,15,once,.,TRBJ2-2,CASSPQGLAAGELFF,TGTGCCAGCAGCCCCCAGGGGCTTGCGGCCGGGGAGCTGTTTTTT
TRBV7-9,11,many,.,TRBJ2-1,CASSPQNEQFF,TGTGCCAGCAGCCCCCAAAATGAGCAGTTCTTC
TRBV5-1,14,once,.,TRBJ2-7,CASSSAGITYEQYF,TGCGCCAGCAGCAGCGCCGGGATCACCTACGAGCAGTACTTC
TRBV6-5,15,.,TRBD1,TRBJ2-5,CASSLSTGVVETQYF,TGTGCCAGCTCACTATCCACAGGGGTGGTGGAGACCCAGTACTTC
TRBV19,12,once,.,TRBJ1-2,CATQQGRVGYTF,TGTGCCACTCAACAGGGCCGGGTTGGCTACACCTTC
TRBV9,14,.,.,TRBJ2-7,CASSPRGTAYEQYF,TGTGCCAGCAGCCCAAGAGGCACCGCCTACGAGCAGTACTTC
TRBV30,19,once,TRBD2,TRBJ2-5,CAWSVGLAGSWGAQETQYF,TGTGCCTGGAGTGTCGGACTAGCGGGATCCTGGGGGGCCCAAGAGACCCAGTACTTC
TRBV2,13,few,TRBD1,TRBJ2-7,CAVGGQGLYEQYF,TGTGCCGTCGGCGGACAGGGATTATACGAGCAGTACTTC
TRBV19,20,.,TRBD2,TRBJ2-7,CASSIRGQRGLAGGPHEQYF,TGTGCCAGTAGTATACGGGGGCAGAGGGGACTAGCGGGAGGGCCCCACGAGCAGTACTTC
TRBV5-1,15,.,.,TRBJ2-7,CASSLTGKVVHEQYF,TGCGCCAGCAGCCTAACAGGGAAAGTCGTCCACGAGCAGTACTTC
TRBV2,15,.,TRBD1,TRBJ1-2,CASSEGTGGLYGYTF,TGTGCCAGCAGTGAAGGGACAGGGGGCCTCTATGGCTACACCTTC
TRBV15,17,.,.,TRBJ2-2,CATSRGQMVGNTGELFF,TGTGCCACCAGCAGAGGACAGATGGTGGGGAACACCGGGGAGCTGTTTTTT
TRBV27,19,once,TRBD1,TRBJ1-1,CASSWTRPGTGGLNTEAFF,TGTGCCAGCAGTTGGACGCGACCCGGGACAGGGGGCCTGAACACTGAAGCTTTCTTT
TRBV10-1,13,.,.,TRBJ1-3,CASSESGRNTIYF,TGCGCCAGCAGTGAGTCGGGGCGAAACACCATATATTTT
TRBV5-1,12,.,.,TRBJ2-1,CASSLDVNEQFF,TGCGCCAGCAGCTTGGATGTGAATGAGCAGTTCTTC
TRBV19,14,.,TRBD2,TRBJ2-5,CASSVLTSGETQYF,TGTGCCAGTAGTGTCCTTACTAGCGGAGAGACCCAGTACTTC
TRBV4-1,17,.,.,TRBJ2-1,CASSHLPGQSSYNEQFF,TGCGCCAGCAGCCATCTTCCGGGCCAAAGCTCCTACAATGAGCAGTTCTTC
TRBV9,13,once,.,TRBJ2-7,CASSVGLSYEQYF,TGTGCCAGCAGCGTAGGTCTGTCCTACGAGCAGTACTTC
TRBV5-1,16,.,TRBD1,TRBJ1-4,CASSSQPGQGIERLFF,TGCGCCAGCAGCTCCCAACCGGGACAGGGGATCGAAAGGCTGTTTTTT
TRBV23-1,16,few,.,TRBJ2-1,CASSPRHARRYNEQFF,TGCGCCAGCAGTCCAAGACACGCGCGGCGGTACAATGAGCAGTTCTTC
TRBV6-1,12,.,.,TRBJ1-2,CASRMDSLGYTF,TGTGCCAGCAGGATGGACAGTCTGGGCTACACCTTC
TRBV7-2,15,.,TRBD1,TRBJ2-7,CASSYRTGGSYEQYF,TGTGCCAGCAGCTATCGGACAGGGGGCTCCTACGAGCAGTACTTC
TRBV28,19,once,.,TRBJ1-5,CASSSPVLLTQLSNQPQHF,TGTGCCAGCAGTTCCCCCGTCCTCCTTACTCAACTAAGCAATCAGCCCCAGCATTTT
TRBV27,16,.,.,TRBJ1-2,CASSFLVDRGARGYTF,TGTGCCAGCAGTTTTCTGGTGGACAGAGGGGCGCGGGGCTACACCTTC
TRBV2,12,.,.,TRBJ2-2,CASRRGTGELFF,TGTGCCAGCAGAAGGGGCACCGGGGAGCTGTTTTTT